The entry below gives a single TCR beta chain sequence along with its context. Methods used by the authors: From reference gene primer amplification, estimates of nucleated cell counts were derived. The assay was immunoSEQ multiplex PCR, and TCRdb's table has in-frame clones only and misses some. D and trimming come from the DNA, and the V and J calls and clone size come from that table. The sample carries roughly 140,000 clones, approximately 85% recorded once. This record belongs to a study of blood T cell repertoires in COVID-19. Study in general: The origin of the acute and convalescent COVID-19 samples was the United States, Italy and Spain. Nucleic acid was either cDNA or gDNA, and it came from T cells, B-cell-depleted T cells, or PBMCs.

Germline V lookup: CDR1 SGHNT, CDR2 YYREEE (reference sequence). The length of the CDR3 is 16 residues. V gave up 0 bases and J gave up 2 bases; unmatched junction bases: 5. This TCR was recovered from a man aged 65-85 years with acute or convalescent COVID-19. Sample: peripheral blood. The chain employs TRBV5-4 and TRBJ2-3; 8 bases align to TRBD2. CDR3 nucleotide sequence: TGTGCCAGCAGCTTGGCCTTAGCGGGGTTCACAGATACGCAGTATTTT. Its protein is CASSLALAGFTDTQYF.